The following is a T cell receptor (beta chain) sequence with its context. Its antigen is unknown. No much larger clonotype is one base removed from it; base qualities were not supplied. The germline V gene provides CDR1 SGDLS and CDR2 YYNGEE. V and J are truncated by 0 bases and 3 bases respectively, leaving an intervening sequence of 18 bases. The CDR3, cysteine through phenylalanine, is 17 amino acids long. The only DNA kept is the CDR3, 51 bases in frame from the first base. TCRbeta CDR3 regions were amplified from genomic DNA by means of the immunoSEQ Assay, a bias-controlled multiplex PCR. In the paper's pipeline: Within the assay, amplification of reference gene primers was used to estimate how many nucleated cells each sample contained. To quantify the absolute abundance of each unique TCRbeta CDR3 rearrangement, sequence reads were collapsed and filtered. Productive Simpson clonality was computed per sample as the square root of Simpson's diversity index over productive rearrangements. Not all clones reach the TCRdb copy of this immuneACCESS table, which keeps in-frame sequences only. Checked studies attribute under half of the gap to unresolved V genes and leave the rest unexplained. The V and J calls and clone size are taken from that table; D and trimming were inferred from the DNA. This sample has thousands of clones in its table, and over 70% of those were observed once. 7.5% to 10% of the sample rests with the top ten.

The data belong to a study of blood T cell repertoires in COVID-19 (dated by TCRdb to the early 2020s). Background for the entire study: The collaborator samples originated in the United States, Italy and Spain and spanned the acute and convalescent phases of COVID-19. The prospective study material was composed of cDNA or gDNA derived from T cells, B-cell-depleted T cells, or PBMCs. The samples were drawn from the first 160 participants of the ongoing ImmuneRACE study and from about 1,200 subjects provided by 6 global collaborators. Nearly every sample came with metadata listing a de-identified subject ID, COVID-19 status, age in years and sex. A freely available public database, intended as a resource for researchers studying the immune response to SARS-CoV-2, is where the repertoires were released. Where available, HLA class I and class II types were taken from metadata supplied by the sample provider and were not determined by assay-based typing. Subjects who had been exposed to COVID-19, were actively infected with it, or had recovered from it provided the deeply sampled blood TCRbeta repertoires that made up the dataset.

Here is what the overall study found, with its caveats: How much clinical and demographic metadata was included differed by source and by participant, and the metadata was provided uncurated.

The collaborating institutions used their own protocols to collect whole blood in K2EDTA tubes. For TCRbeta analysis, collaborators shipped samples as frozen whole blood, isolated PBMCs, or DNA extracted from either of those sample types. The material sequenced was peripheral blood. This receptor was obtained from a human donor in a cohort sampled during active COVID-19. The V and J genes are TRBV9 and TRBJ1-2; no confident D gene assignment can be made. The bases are TGTGCCAGCAGCGTAGCAGGCGAGCGGCCTCCATACTATGGCTACACCTTC. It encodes CASSVAGERPPYYGYTF.